Each of the 7 T cell receptor beta chains below was sequenced from the same sample in a study of cytomegalovirus exposure and HLA in healthy donors. In the PCR, 60 Vbeta and 13 Jbeta primers were used. Assay used: immunoSEQ multiplex PCR; TCRdb lists only in-frame clones, some missing. The profile covers about 160,000 clones, with 87% appearing a single time and more than 0.7% taken by the ten largest. The specimen sequenced was PBMCs. These receptors originate from a woman in her 30s in good health and CMV-seronegative.

V gene TRBV5-1 combines with J gene TRBJ2-1; 7 bases fit TRBD2. Germline-derived CDR1 and CDR2 are SGHRS and YFSETQ. V dropped 0 bases and J dropped 5; count of bases not matched to a gene: 2. This CDR3 is 14 amino acids long. The CDR3 spells CASSLGLADNEQFF. CDR3 DNA: TGCGCCAGCAGCTTGGGGCTAGCGGACAATGAGCAGTTCTTC. Full variable domain (outside the CDR3, taken from reference TRBV5-1 and TRBJ2-1): KAGVTQTPRYLIKTRGQQVTLSCSPISGHRSVSWYQQTPGQGLQFLFEYFSETQRNKGNFPGRFSGRQFSNSRSEMNVSTLELGDSALYLCASSLGLADNEQFFGPGTRLTVL.

In its sample, this clone was seen a few times. The chain employs TRBV5-1 and TRBJ1-1, with D perhaps matching TRBD1 (6 bases). Looked up from germline, CDR1 is SGHRS and CDR2 is YFSETQ. Trimming removed 3 bases from V and 5 bases from J, with 11 bases in between. The CDR3 covers 13 residues. As DNA, the CDR3 is TGCGCCAGCAGCTCACAGGGAGGGACTGAAGCTTTCTTT. This sequence encodes CASSSQGGTEAFF.

The rearrangement uses TRBV29-1 and TRBJ1-2, with 7 bases fitting TRBD1. J lost 2 bases, V lost 4 bases, and 4 bases had no gene match. Germline CDR1 SQVTM, CDR2 ANQGSEA. This CDR3 has 13 amino acids. This CDR3 is CSVGDRSNYGYTF. The CDR3 bases are TGCAGCGTTGGGGACAGATCCAACTATGGCTACACCTTC. Filled out from reference TRBV29-1 and TRBJ1-2, the complete variable domain reads SAVISQKPSRDICQRGTSLTIQCQVDSQVTMMFWYRQQPGQSLTLIATANQGSEATYESGFVIDKFPISRPNLTFSTLTVSNMSPEDSSIYLCSVGDRSNYGYTFGSGTRLTVV.

The chain has TRBV19 and TRBJ1-2, with a possible D match to TRBD1 (5 bases). Deletions cut 5 bases from V and 2 bases from J, with 12 bases between. The CDR3 loop spans 14 amino acids. Germline CDR1 LNHDA, CDR2 SQIVND (reference sequence). The CDR3 DNA follows: TGTGCCAGTAGTGCCGGGGGAGTCAACTATGGCTACACCTTC. The encoded protein is CASSAGGVNYGYTF.

This clone was counted between two and nine times. V and J are TRBV7-3 and TRBJ2-2, with no clear D. The V gene lost 5 bases and the J gene lost 0 bases, with 16 bases spanning the gap. CDR3 length: 17 amino acids. Germline CDR1 is SGHTA and CDR2 is FQGTGA. The DNA for the CDR3 is TGTGCCAGCAGCCTCTTACCCGGCGGCGCGAACACCGGGGAGCTGTTTTTT. This gives the protein CASSLLPGGANTGELFF.

As regards this clone: An end of the junction does not agree with germline; a read error may underlie this. The V gene is TRBV5-1, the J gene TRBJ1-4; 8 bases align to TRBD1. This CDR3 comprises 17 residues. CDR1 is SGHRS and CDR2 is YFSETQ in the germline V gene. CDR3 sequence reads: CASRTTGGLATNGKLFF. CDR3 DNA sequence: TGCGCCAGCAGAACCACAGGGGGACTTGCAACTAATGGAAAACTGTTTTTT.

Comment on this clone: The same CDR3 can be traced to other DNA sequences in this sample. This rearrangement joins TRBV28 to TRBJ2-3, with 9 bases identical to TRBD2. V gave up 3 bases and J gave up 3 bases; unmatched junction bases: 1. Germline loops: CDR1 MDHEN, CDR2 SYDVKM. The CDR3 runs to 14 residues. The CDR3 DNA reads TGTGCCAGCAGTTTTAGCGGGAGTACAGATACGCAGTATTTT. Translation: CASSFSGSTDTQYF.